The 14 T cell receptor beta chains reported below all come from one sample, sequenced in a study of cytotoxic CD8 clonotypes in ibrutinib-treated CLL. The table came from immunoSEQ multiplex PCR; TCRdb's copy has only in-frame clones and leaves some out. In the table there are about 270,000 clones, around 77% of which are singletons. The material was PBMCs, obtained at disease progression, from a patient treated with ibrutinib. These receptor sequences come from a human donor with chronic lymphocytic leukemia.

The chain recombines TRBV10-3 with TRBJ2-2, with D possibly matching TRBD1 (5 bases). The CDR3 length is 16 residues. From germline, CDR1 is ENHRY and CDR2 SYGVKD. With 2 bases removed from V and 0 bases from J, the gap between germline ends came to 10 bases. CDR3 protein: CAISETRRANTGELFF. The DNA of the CDR3 is TGTGCCATCAGTGAGACGCGCAGGGCGAACACCGGGGAGCTGTTTTTT.

The CDR3 DNA sequence: TGTGCCAGCAGTGTCGGGTTGACCCGAAACAATGAGCAGTTCTTC. Translated: CASSVGLTRNNEQFF. The chain combines TRBV25-1 with TRBJ2-1, with D unclear. Deletions cut 4 bases from V and 5 bases from J, with 15 bases between. Germline V gene sequence: CDR1 MGHDK, CDR2 SYGVNS. The CDR3 extends over 15 amino acids.

This chain connects TRBV7-9 to TRBJ2-4; no firm D call. From germline, CDR1 is SEHNR and CDR2 FQNEAQ (reference sequence). This CDR3 spans 15 amino acids. The V gene lost 5 bases and the J gene lost 0 bases, with 11 bases spanning the gap. The CDR3 spells CASSPRNLAKNIQYF. CDR3 DNA: TGTGCCAGCAGCCCCAGGAACCTAGCCAAAAACATTCAGTACTTC.

As for this clone: The junction and the germline gene differ at one end; a read error may be behind it. This chain joins TRBV5-1 and TRBJ1-3; D perhaps matches TRBD1 (5 bases). This CDR3 comprises 15 residues. Germline-derived CDR1 and CDR2 are SGHRS and YFSETQ. The CDR3 coding sequence is TGCGCCAGCAGCCCCGCGGGACGGCCTGGGAACACCATATATTTT. Translated, it gives CASSPAGRPGNTIYF.

This chain links TRBV9 with TRBJ2-1; 8 bases are shared with TRBD2. V lost 4 bases and J lost 2; bases outside the gene matches: 5. Germline assignment: CDR1 SGDLS and CDR2 YYNGEE. The CDR3 spans 15 residues. Here the CDR3 reads CASSYGLAAYNEQFF. The CDR3, as DNA: TGTGCCAGCAGCTACGGACTAGCCGCCTACAATGAGCAGTTCTTC.

This chain joins TRBV2 and TRBJ2-2; D might be TRBD1 (6 bases). In germline, CDR1 is SNHLY, CDR2 FYNNEI. The CDR3 runs to 14 residues. V lost 4 bases to trimming and J lost 6 bases, with 12 bases between them. CDR3 region: CASSALGAAGELFF. CDR3 sequence (DNA): TGTGCCAGCAGTGCGTTGGGGGCGGCCGGGGAGCTGTTTTTT.

The CDR3, as DNA: TGTGCCATCAATCCATCAGGGAGCTCCTACGAGCAGTACTTC. Its translation: CAINPSGSSYEQYF. This sequence joins TRBV10-3 and TRBJ2-7; either TRBD1 or TRBD2 may supply D (5 bases each). The germline V gene encodes CDR1 ENHRY and CDR2 SYGVKD. V was clipped by 7 bases and J by 0 bases, with 13 bases between them. CDR3 size: 14 residues.

The rearrangement uses TRBV7-6 and TRBJ2-7; 11 positions match TRBD2. J was trimmed by 3 bases and V by 1 base; bases with no gene match: 8. Germline loops: CDR1 SGHVS, CDR2 FNYEAQ. The CDR3 has 17 amino acids. In DNA, the CDR3 is TGTGCCAGCAGCTTAGTCCCCGGGACTAGCGGAGGCTACGAGCAGTACTTC. As protein: CASSLVPGTSGGYEQYF.

This rearrangement joins TRBV5-1 to TRBJ2-5; 12 positions match TRBD1. From germline, CDR1 is SGHRS and CDR2 YFSETQ. This CDR3 has 16 residues. V gave up 4 bases and J gave up 5 bases; unmatched junction bases: 9. DNA for the CDR3: TGCGCCAGCAGCCGAACTTGGGACAGGGGGCAGGAGACCCAGTACTTC. As protein: CASSRTWDRGQETQYF.

J is TRBJ2-7 and V is TRBV11-3; 11 nucleotides align to TRBD2. CDR1 is SGHNT and CDR2 is YENEEA in the germline V gene. The CDR3 has 14 amino acids. V dropped 5 bases and J dropped 5; count of bases not matched to a gene: 5. CDR3 bases: TGTGCCAGCAGCATTAGCGGGAGGGCCCACGAGCAGTACTTC. This encodes CASSISGRAHEQYF.

The chain employs TRBV23-1 and TRBJ1-1; unclear D gene. TRBV23-1 is recorded as an ORF, its role being uncertain. The CDR3 contains 12 residues. Trimming left V 2 bases short and J 4 bases short, with 5 bases between. The CDR3 reads CASSQGSTEAFF. DNA for the CDR3: TGCGCCAGCAGTCAAGGGTCCACTGAAGCTTTCTTT.

CDR3 in DNA: TGCGCCAGCAGCCAAGGAGAGCGGCCAAGCTCCTACAATGAGCAGTTCTTC. Protein sequence: CASSQGERPSSYNEQFF. The chain links TRBV4-3 to TRBJ2-1; tentative D call: TRBD2 (5 bases). Germline V gene lookup returns CDR1 LGHNA and CDR2 YSLEER. The CDR3 loop spans 17 amino acids. V dropped 1 base and J dropped 0 bases, with 13 bases sitting between them.

The chain has TRBV14 and TRBJ1-2; 12 nucleotides line up with TRBD1. With V trimmed by 7 bases and J by 4 bases, 7 bases remained unmatched. The CDR3 sequence is 15 residues long. Looked up from germline, CDR1 is SGHDN and CDR2 is FVKESK. Here the CDR3 reads CASTEGTGGSYGYTF. The CDR3 nucleotides are TGTGCCAGCACGGAGGGGACAGGGGGCTCCTATGGCTACACCTTC. Filled out from reference TRBV14 and TRBJ1-2, the complete variable domain reads EAGVTQFPSHSVIEKGQTVTLRCDPISGHDNLYWYRRVMGKEIKFLLHFVKESKQDESGMPNNRFLAERTGGTYSTLKVQPAELEDSGVYFCASTEGTGGSYGYTFGSGTRLTVV.

This chain joins TRBV9 and TRBJ1-2; tentative D call: TRBD1 (5 bases). The CDR3 has 15 amino acids. Germline V gene data show CDR1 as SGDLS and CDR2 as YYNGEE. Trimming took off 3 bases at V and 8 bases at J, with 20 bases between the two ends. The CDR3 DNA follows: TGTGCCAGCAGCGACCCCCCAAGGCAGGGCTACGGCTACACCTTC. Amino acid sequence: CASSDPPRQGYGYTF.